The 15 T cell receptor beta chains in this list originate from one sample, sequenced in a study of CD8+CD57+ T cells in acquired aplastic anemia. The template used for profiling TCR beta VDJ and CDR3 was genomic DNA. One entry per CDR3 protein, called by TCRdb with MiXCR from the reads. The sample shows approximately 380,000 distinct CDR3 sequences, around 72% of them seen only once. Sample: sorted CD4+, CD8+, or CD8+CD57+ T cells (not recorded which) from PBMCs. These receptors were obtained from a human donor in good health, serving as a control.

The chain uses TRBV12-3 or TRBV12-4 and TRBJ1-2; 8 positions agree with TRBD1. V shed 6 bases, J shed 4 bases, and the junction held 13 bases outside the gene matches. The CDR3 has 16 amino acids. The CDR3 loop reads CASSRDAGQGVYGYTF. The CDR3 coding sequence is TGTGCCAGCAGCCGAGACGCAGGACAGGGCGTCTATGGCTACACCTTC.

This chain links TRBV2 with TRBJ2-6, with TRBD1 identical over 8 bases. The trim removed 7 bases at V and 4 bases at J, leaving 12 bases unmatched. Germline V lookup: CDR1 SNHLY, CDR2 FYNNEI. This CDR3 has 17 residues. The CDR3 DNA sequence: TGTGCCAGCATTGAGGACAGGGCGTGCACCGGGGCCAACGTCCTGACTTTC. Residues: CASIEDRACTGANVLTF.

To note about this clonotype: One end of the junction does not line up with germline, which may come from a read error. V gene TRBV19 combines with J gene TRBJ1-6, with 8 positions matching TRBD1. CDR3 size: 14 residues. Germline assignment: CDR1 LNHDA and CDR2 SQIVND (reference sequence). The DNA for the CDR3 is TGTGCCAGTAGGAACGGACAGGGTAATTCCCCCCACCACTTT. It yields the protein CASRNGQGNSPHHF.

This sequence joins TRBV7-3 and TRBJ1-5; maybe TRBD1 (5 bases). CDR3 size: 15 residues. The V and J ends lost 5 bases and 3 bases respectively, with 14 bases between them. Germline loops: CDR1 SGHTA, CDR2 FQGTGA. The CDR3 DNA reads as TGTGCCAGCAGCGAGAGGGGACGGAACAATCAGCCCCAGCATTTT. The encoded protein is CASSERGRNNQPQHF.

In its sample, this clonotype was seen many times. The chain joins TRBV4-1 to TRBJ1-6, with D possibly matching TRBD1 (6 bases). Germline values: CDR1 MGHRA, CDR2 YSYEKL. This CDR3 is built from 15 residues. The V end lost 4 bases, the J end lost 5 bases, and 12 bases lay between the germline ends. CDR3 DNA sequence: TGCGCCAGCAGCCGGGGGGACACTGATAATTCACCCCTCCACTTT. Protein product: CASSRGDTDNSPLHF.

The rearrangement uses TRBV2 and TRBJ2-5; tentative D call: TRBD2 (5 bases). V shed 6 bases and J shed 12 bases, with 20 bases lying between them. Germline V gene lookup returns CDR1 SNHLY and CDR2 FYNNEI. The CDR3 has 13 residues. Here the CDR3 reads CASSYGVQDTEYF. CDR3 bases: TGTGCCAGCAGCTACGGGGTCCAAGACACCGAGTACTTC.

This rearrangement joins TRBV20-1 to TRBJ1-4; possible D gene TRBD1, 5 bases. The germline CDR1 and CDR2 sequences are DFQATT and SNEGSKA (reference sequence). V lost 6 bases and J lost 8, with 19 bases in between. The CDR3 is 14 amino acids. In nucleotides, the CDR3 is TGCAGTGCGGACGATACCCGGGGCAGGGAAAAACTGTTTTTT. This translates into CSADDTRGREKLFF.

This clonotype was detected only a few times. The germline gene is not matched at one end of the junction; a read error may be the cause. This chain uses TRBV7-2 with TRBJ1-1; tentative D call: TRBD1 (6 bases). This CDR3 contains 13 residues. Germline V lookup: CDR1 SGHTA, CDR2 FQGNSA. CDR3 coding DNA: TGTGCCAGCAGCCGTACAGGGAACACTGAAGCTCTCTTT. Amino acids: CASSRTGNTEALF.

This clonotype showed up just a few times. This chain joins TRBV20-1 and TRBJ1-5, with 7 nucleotides matching TRBD1. Germline CDR1 is DFQATT and CDR2 is SNEGSKA (reference sequence). This CDR3 contains 15 residues. Trimming took 5 bases from V and 1 from J; bases not matched to a gene: 8. CDR3 sequence reads: CSAWGKGASNQPQHF. CDR3 nucleotides: TGCAGTGCTTGGGGAAAGGGGGCGAGCAATCAGCCCCAGCATTTT.

The chain joins TRBV20-1 to TRBJ1-2; the D gene is possibly TRBD1 (5 bases). Germline CDR1 reads DFQATT; CDR2 reads SNEGSKA (reference sequence). The CDR3 runs to 13 residues. The V end was cut by 0 bases, the J end by 6 bases, with 11 bases between. In nucleotides, the CDR3 is TGCAGTGCTAGAGATCTGCAGGGTGATGGCTACACCTTC. Residues: CSARDLQGDGYTF.

The chain recombines TRBV5-1 with TRBJ2-7; perhaps TRBD2 as D (5 bases). The CDR3 is made up of 15 amino acids. The V gene lost 4 bases and the J gene lost 6 bases, with 20 bases spanning the gap. Germline V gene lookup returns CDR1 SGHRS and CDR2 YFSETQ. CDR3 amino acids: CASSLDGMIMSEQYF. Here the CDR3 DNA reads TGCGCCAGCAGCCTAGACGGGATGATCATGAGCGAGCAGTACTTC. Drawing the rest from reference TRBV5-1 and TRBJ2-7, the complete variable domain is KAGVTQTPRYLIKTRGQQVTLSCSPISGHRSVSWYQQTPGQGLQFLFEYFSETQRNKGNFPGRFSGRQFSNSRSEMNVSTLELGDSALYLCASSLDGMIMSEQYFGPGTRLTVT.

The J gene is TRBJ2-3, the V gene TRBV9, with TRBD1 matching 7 bases. The CDR3 contains 15 residues. Unmatched junction bases numbered 18, after V lost 4 bases and J lost 13 bases. CDR1 is SGDLS, CDR2 YYNGEE, per germline. The DNA of the CDR3 is TGTGCCAGCAGCCTCGCCCCCGGACAGGAAGGCTACAAGTATTTT. It translates to CASSLAPGQEGYKYF.

This chain joins TRBV6-2 or TRBV6-3 and TRBJ2-7; TRBD1 might be the D (7 bases). The V gene's germline CDR1 is MNHEY and CDR2 SVGEGT. The V end lost 6 bases, the J end lost 5 bases, and 14 bases lay between the germline ends. This CDR3 has 13 amino acids. The CDR3 sequence is CASRFTGEDEQYF. CDR3 in DNA: TGTGCCAGCAGATTCACAGGGGAGGACGAGCAGTACTTC.

The chain couples TRBV6-4 to TRBJ1-1; no reliable D call. V was pared by 0 bases and J by 7 bases, with 18 bases between. Germline loops: CDR1 MRHNA, CDR2 SNTAGT. The CDR3 length is 16 residues. The CDR3 spells CASSDSFGEKSSEAFF. The CDR3 DNA is TGTGCCAGCAGTGACTCCTTCGGGGAAAAGTCCAGTGAAGCTTTCTTT.

The chain has TRBV20-1 and TRBJ2-3, with TRBD2 as a possible D gene (6 bases). This CDR3 contains 15 residues. Between the trimmed V and J ends, which lost 3 bases and 5 bases, there was a span of 18 bases. Germline CDR1 and CDR2: DFQATT and SNEGSKA (reference sequence). Here the CDR3 DNA reads TGCAGTGCTAGGGACGGGGCATGGGAGGAAGATACGCAGTATTTT. This codes for CSARDGAWEEDTQYF.